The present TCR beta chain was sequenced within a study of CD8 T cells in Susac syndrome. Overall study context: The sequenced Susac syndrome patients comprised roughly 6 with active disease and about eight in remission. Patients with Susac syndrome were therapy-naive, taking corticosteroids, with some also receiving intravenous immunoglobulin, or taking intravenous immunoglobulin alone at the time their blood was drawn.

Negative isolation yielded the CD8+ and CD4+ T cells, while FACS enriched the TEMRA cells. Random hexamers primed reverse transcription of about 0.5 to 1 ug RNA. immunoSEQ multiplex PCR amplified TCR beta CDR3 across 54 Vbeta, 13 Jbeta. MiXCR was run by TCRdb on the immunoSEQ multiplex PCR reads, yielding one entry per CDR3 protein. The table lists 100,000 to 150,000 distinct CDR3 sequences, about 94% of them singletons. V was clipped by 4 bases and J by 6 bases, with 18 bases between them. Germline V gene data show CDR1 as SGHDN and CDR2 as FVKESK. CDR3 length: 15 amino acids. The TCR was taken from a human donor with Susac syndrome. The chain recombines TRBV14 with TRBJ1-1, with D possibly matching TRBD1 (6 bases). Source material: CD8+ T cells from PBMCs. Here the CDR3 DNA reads TGTGCCAGCAGCCCTTACGGAGGACAGAGCGCTGAAGCTTTCTTT. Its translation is CASSPYGGQSAEAFF.